A single sample is the source of the 21 T cell receptor beta chains below, sequenced in a study of Ad26.COV2.S vaccination and SARS-CoV-2 variants. The data were produced by immunoSEQ multiplex PCR, yet TCRdb's version contains in-frame clones alone and is incomplete. Here the sample spans 350,000 to 500,000 clones, roughly nine tenths being singletons. The treatment: around 19 received Ad26.COV2.S at low or high dose, single or two shots; several received placebo; per-sample allocation not given. Day 63 after the first injection of vaccine or placebo was the sampling time. The sequences come from peripheral blood, collected in a trial of Ad26.COV2.S vaccine versus placebo. Receptors were obtained from a person aged 18-60 years who received the Ad26.COV2.S COVID-19 vaccine or a placebo.

The chain employs TRBV9 and TRBJ1-1, with 8 bases matching TRBD1. CDR3 length: 15 residues. J was trimmed by 5 bases and V by 0 bases; bases with no gene match: 6. The germline V gene has CDR1 SGDLS and CDR2 YYNGEE. The CDR3 nucleotides are TGTGCCAGCAGCGTAGATTCAGGGGGCGGGACTGAAGCTTTCTTT. This encodes CASSVDSGGGTEAFF.

This chain connects TRBV7-2 to TRBJ1-1, with D possibly being TRBD1 (5 bases). Looked up from germline, CDR1 is SGHTA and CDR2 is FQGNSA. This CDR3 is built from 15 residues. V lost 5 bases to trimming and J lost 7 bases, with 20 bases between them. The CDR3: CASSPQGGIGSEAFF. CDR3 coding DNA: TGTGCCAGCAGCCCCCAGGGTGGTATCGGGAGTGAAGCTTTCTTT.

This clone was detected once. The CDR3 coding sequence is TGTGCCACCGGGGTCTGGCTCGCACAGGACAATCAGCCCCAGCATTTT. It yields the protein CATGVWLAQDNQPQHF. The chain recombines TRBV10-3 with TRBJ1-5; D may be TRBD1 (5 bases). Germline values: CDR1 ENHRY, CDR2 SYGVKD. Trimming took 10 bases from V and 3 from J, leaving 22 bases between them. This CDR3 is 16 amino acids long.

The chain uses TRBV4-1 and TRBJ1-2, with a tentative D call TRBD1 (5 bases). The length of the CDR3 is 15 residues. The germline CDR1 and CDR2 sequences are MGHRA and YSYEKL. V lost 0 bases and J 8 bases, leaving 16 bases between the germline ends. The CDR3 is CASSQDVAGSGGYTF. CDR3 in DNA: TGCGCCAGCAGCCAAGACGTAGCAGGGAGTGGGGGCTACACCTTC.

The chain employs TRBV19 and TRBJ1-1; D gene unclear. Germline V gene sequence: CDR1 LNHDA, CDR2 SQIVND (reference sequence). V was shortened by 5 bases and J by 1 base, with 11 bases between the two germline ends. The CDR3 sequence is 14 residues long. The CDR3 DNA follows: TGTGCCAGTAGTCTCAGCGCGGGGAACACTGAAGCTTTCTTT. This translates into CASSLSAGNTEAFF.

The V gene is TRBV11-1, the J gene TRBJ1-1; D perhaps matches TRBD1 (6 bases). The CDR3 sequence is 15 residues long. V dropped 7 bases and J dropped 0 bases, with 15 bases sitting between them. The germline V gene has CDR1 SGHAT and CDR2 FQDESV (reference sequence). Here the CDR3 reads CASKPGDLLNTEAFF. CDR3 DNA: TGTGCCAGCAAACCAGGGGATCTCTTGAACACTGAAGCTTTCTTT. The whole variable domain, remainder taken from reference TRBV11-1 and TRBJ1-1, is EAEVAQSPRYKITEKSQAVAFWCDPISGHATLYWYRQILGQGPELLVQFQDESVVDDSQLPKDRFSAERLKGVDSTLKIQPAELGDSAMYLCASKPGDLLNTEAFFGQGTRLTVV.

The gene calls are TRBV11-3 and TRBJ2-1; possible D gene TRBD2, 6 bases. CDR3 size: 12 residues. The ends were cut back, 4 bases at V and 6 bases at J, with 7 bases in the middle. In germline, CDR1 is SGHNT, CDR2 YENEEA. The CDR3 loop is CASSWRGNEQFF. The CDR3 DNA reads as TGTGCCAGCAGCTGGCGGGGCAATGAGCAGTTCTTC. The full variable domain, in which reference TRBV11-3 and TRBJ2-1 provide the parts outside the CDR3, is EAGVVQSPRYKIIEKKQPVAFWCNPISGHNTLYWYLQNLGQGPELLIRYENEEAVDDSQLPKDRFSAERLKGVDSTLKIQPAELGDSAVYLCASSWRGNEQFFGPGTRLTVL.

This chain connects TRBV6-5 to TRBJ2-5, with D unclear. The CDR3 has 12 residues. Germline assignment: CDR1 MNHEY and CDR2 SVGAGI. V was clipped by 6 bases and J by 0 bases, with 5 bases between them. CDR3 sequence (DNA): TGTGCCAGCAGCTCGTACCAAGAGACCCAGTACTTC. Protein: CASSSYQETQYF.

The genes are TRBV9 and TRBJ2-1; 8 nucleotides align to TRBD2. Germline CDR1 reads SGDLS; CDR2 reads YYNGEE. The CDR3 runs 15 residues. V shed 3 bases and J 4 bases; nucleotides not matched to a gene: 6. The CDR3 loop reads CASSAHVAGYNEQFF. DNA for the CDR3: TGTGCCAGCAGCGCCCACGTAGCGGGGTACAATGAGCAGTTCTTC.

CDR3 sequence: CASSYGQGVGQPQHF. DNA of the CDR3: TGTGCCAGCAGTTACGGACAGGGGGTGGGACAGCCCCAGCATTTT. This sequence joins TRBV6-6 and TRBJ1-5, with 10 positions matching TRBD1. The CDR3 loop spans 15 amino acids. Germline assignment: CDR1 MNHNY and CDR2 SVGAGI (reference sequence). Unmatched junction bases numbered 5, after V lost 2 bases and J lost 7 bases.

V is TRBV10-1 and J is TRBJ1-5, with unresolved D. The CDR3 extends over 19 amino acids. Germline V lookup: CDR1 WNHNN, CDR2 SYGVQD (reference sequence). Trimming stripped 0 bases from V and 0 bases from J, with 18 bases between. The CDR3 DNA reads as TGCGCCAGCAGTGAGTCGGGGATACAAGCATTATATAGCAATCAGCCCCAGCATTTT. Translated: CASSESGIQALYSNQPQHF.

This clone was seen a single time. The chain is built from TRBV3-1 (or the pseudogene TRBV3-2) and TRBJ2-7; 11 positions match TRBD1. Germline assignment: CDR1 LGHDT and CDR2 YNNKEL (reference sequence). The CDR3 consists of 16 residues. Germline trimming cut 4 bases from V and 3 bases from J; bases unmatched to any gene: 8. CDR3 DNA sequence: TGTGCCAGCAGCCCCGGACAGGGGGCAAGAGGCTACGAGCAGTACTTC. The encoded protein is CASSPGQGARGYEQYF.

The rearrangement joins TRBV12-3 or TRBV12-4 to TRBJ2-3; no clear D. There are 13 residues in the CDR3. Trimming took 5 bases from V and 3 from J, leaving 9 bases between them. This chain's CDR3 is CASSAITTDTQYF. CDR3 coding DNA: TGTGCCAGCAGTGCCATTACTACAGATACGCAGTATTTT.

This chain uses TRBV5-1 with TRBJ1-4; perhaps TRBD1 as D (5 bases). There are 15 residues in the CDR3. Germline V gene data show CDR1 as SGHRS and CDR2 as YFSETQ. Between the trimmed V and J ends, which lost 0 bases and 4 bases, there was a span of 10 bases. CDR3 residues: CASSLGGTDNEKLFF. CDR3 coding DNA: TGCGCCAGCAGCTTGGGAGGGACGGATAATGAAAAACTGTTTTTT.

This sequence joins TRBV7-9 and TRBJ2-5; 7 bases are shared with TRBD2. This CDR3 has 16 residues. V gave up 3 bases and J gave up 1 base; unmatched junction bases: 8. Germline lookup yields CDR1 SEHNR and CDR2 FQNEAQ (reference sequence). The CDR3 DNA reads as TGTGCCAGCAGCTTGTTACCGGGAGGCCTCCAAGAGACCCAGTACTTC. Translation gives CASSLLPGGLQETQYF.

V is TRBV9 and J is TRBJ1-4, with a tentative D call TRBD1 (6 bases). Germline CDR1 and CDR2: SGDLS and YYNGEE. Trimming removed 4 bases from V and 8 bases from J, with 18 bases in between. The CDR3 has 15 residues. The CDR3 DNA reads as TGTGCCAGCAGCCCAATCGTGGGGGGGGCGGAAAAACTGTTTTTT. Translation: CASSPIVGGAEKLFF.

The chain recombines TRBV5-4 with TRBJ1-2; 7 bases map to TRBD1. This CDR3 spans 14 amino acids. Losses at the gene ends were 4 bases for V and 4 bases for J; bases not matched to a gene: 7. Germline lookup yields CDR1 SGHNT and CDR2 YYREEE (reference sequence). CDR3 coding DNA: TGTGCCAGCAGCCCGGACCGGACAGGCTATGGCTACACCTTC. Translated, it gives CASSPDRTGYGYTF.

The chain links TRBV19 to TRBJ2-5, with D maybe TRBD1 (6 bases). Germline-derived CDR1 and CDR2 are LNHDA and SQIVND (reference sequence). The V and J ends lost 2 bases and 4 bases respectively, with 11 bases between them. The CDR3 has 14 residues. The CDR3 here is CASSITGTTETQYF. The CDR3 nucleotides are TGTGCCAGTAGTATAACCGGGACAACAGAGACCCAGTACTTC.

This sequence joins TRBV6-6 and TRBJ1-2; 7 bases match TRBD1. CDR3 length equals 12 residues. Germline CDR1 reads MNHNY; CDR2 reads SVGAGI (reference sequence). Germline trimming cut 4 bases from V and 4 bases from J; bases unmatched to any gene: 0. CDR3: CASSWDSYGYTF. For the CDR3, the DNA is TGTGCCAGCAGTTGGGACAGCTATGGCTACACCTTC.

CDR3 in DNA: TGTGCCAGCAGCTTAGTAGCAGGGGTCTACGAGCAGTACGTC. Amino acids: CASSLVAGVYEQYV. This rearrangement joins TRBV7-2 to TRBJ2-7; weak D call: TRBD1 (6 bases). CDR1 and CDR2 (germline): SGHTA, FQGNSA. V lost 1 base, J lost 3 bases, and 10 bases lay in between. This CDR3 is built from 14 residues.

The rearrangement uses TRBV11-3 and TRBJ2-5; D gene ambiguous. Germline CDR1 reads SGHNT; CDR2 reads YENEEA. Trimming pared 3 bases from V and 2 bases from J, leaving 10 bases between. The CDR3 is 14 amino acids. The CDR3 loop is CASSFDDQQETQYF. The CDR3 region has the DNA TGTGCCAGCAGCTTCGATGACCAACAAGAGACCCAGTACTTC. The full variable domain, completed using reference TRBV11-3 and TRBJ2-5, is EAGVVQSPRYKIIEKKQPVAFWCNPISGHNTLYWYLQNLGQGPELLIRYENEEAVDDSQLPKDRFSAERLKGVDSTLKIQPAELGDSAVYLCASSFDDQQETQYFGPGTRLLVL.